This T cell receptor (beta chain) stems from a study of blood T cell repertoires in COVID-19. Overall study context: PBMCs, B-cell-depleted T cells, or T cells provided the cDNA or gDNA that made up the material.

Original data processing: Cell counts per sample came from amplifying reference gene primers. Using immunoSEQ multiplex PCR, the repertoire was profiled, and TCRdb retains in-frame clones only, with some absent. Clone size and the V and J calls come from that table; the DNA yielded D and trimming. The profile shows some 300,000 clones, nearly 90% of them singletons. The CDR3 has 16 amino acids. Germline V CDR1 and CDR2: MDHEN, SYDVKM. The V end was cut by 6 bases, the J end by 7 bases, with 21 bases between. Enrolled through a virtual design, the participants were between roughly 18 and 89 years of age and came from some 25 US areas. Cohorts were based on clinical histories the participants reported. This clone was detected once.

The chain is built from TRBV28 and TRBJ2-2; maybe TRBD2 (6 bases). Source material: PBMCs or T cells enriched from blood (not recorded which). The origin of this receptor is a woman younger than 45 who had recovered from COVID-19. This CDR3 is CASSPRLEGVDGELFF. The CDR3, as DNA: TGTGCCAGCAGCCCGCGGTTGGAGGGTGTAGACGGGGAGCTGTTTTTT.